This TCR beta chain is from a study of beta chain features in type 1 diabetes. Across the whole study: Across the samples, some 98,000,000 sorted cells were examined in total.

V lost 2 bases and J lost 0, with 8 bases in between. The CDR3 is 15 amino acids. Germline assignment: CDR1 SGHTA and CDR2 FQGNSA. Comment on this clone: What it binds is not known.

The authors reverse transcribed all of the isolated RNA, so sequencing captured expressed TCRB transcripts. Only in-frame clones appear in the TCRdb table, and some are missing; sequencing was by immunoSEQ multiplex PCR. The sample lists about 220,000 clones, 11% occurring once. Whole-study findings and limits: More deletions and fewer insertions at VDJ junctions were seen in type 1 diabetes patients. Moderate yet significant TCRB CDR3 shortening was seen in Type 1 diabetes patients in all four CD4+ subsets. A potential PCR bias toward shorter templates would be equal in patient and control samples.

This receptor was identified in a man younger than 35 in good health. Sequenced material: central memory CD4+ T cells from blood. The chain links TRBV7-2 to TRBJ1-3, with D unresolved. The CDR3 DNA sequence: TGTGCCAGCAGCTTACTAGGTGCCTCTGGAAACACCATATATTTT. Amino acid sequence: CASSLLGASGNTIYF.